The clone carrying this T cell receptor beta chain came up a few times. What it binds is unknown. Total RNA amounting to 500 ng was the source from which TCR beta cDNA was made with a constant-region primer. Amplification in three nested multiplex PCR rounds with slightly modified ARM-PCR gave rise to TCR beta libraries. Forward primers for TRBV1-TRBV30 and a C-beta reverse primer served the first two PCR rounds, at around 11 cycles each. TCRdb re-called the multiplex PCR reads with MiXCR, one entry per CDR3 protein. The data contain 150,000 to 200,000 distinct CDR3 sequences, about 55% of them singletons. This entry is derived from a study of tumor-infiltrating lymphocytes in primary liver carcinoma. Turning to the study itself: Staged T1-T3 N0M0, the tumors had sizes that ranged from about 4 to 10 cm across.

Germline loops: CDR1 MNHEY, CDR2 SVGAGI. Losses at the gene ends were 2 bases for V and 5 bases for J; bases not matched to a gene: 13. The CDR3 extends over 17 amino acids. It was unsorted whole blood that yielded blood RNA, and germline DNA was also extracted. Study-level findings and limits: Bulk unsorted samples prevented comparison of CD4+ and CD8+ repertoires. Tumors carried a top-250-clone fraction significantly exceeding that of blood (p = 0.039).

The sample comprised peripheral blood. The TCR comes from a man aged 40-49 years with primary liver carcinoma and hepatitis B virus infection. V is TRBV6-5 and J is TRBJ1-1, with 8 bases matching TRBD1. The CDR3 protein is CASSYHSGATGGTEAFF. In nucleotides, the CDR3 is TGTGCCAGCAGTTACCATTCCGGGGCTACAGGGGGGACTGAAGCTTTCTTT.